Given below is one T cell receptor (beta chain) in context. Its antigen remains unidentified. At the DNA level, this CDR3 is encoded by other sequences in the same sample as well. The data belong to a study of shared clonotypes between healthy human individuals. Using immunoSEQ multiplex PCR, the repertoire was profiled, and TCRdb retains in-frame clones only, with some absent. In the table there are 2 million to 3 million clones, 93% of which are singletons. Study results and caveats: Sharing of clonotypes among donors was expected to vary with sequencing depth.

Per the germline V gene, CDR1 is LNHDA and CDR2 is SQIVND (reference sequence). J gave up 0 bases and V 5 bases, and 3 bases lay outside the gene matches. This CDR3 has 14 amino acids. Sequenced material: naive CD4+ T cells from PBMCs. The subset here: CD45RA+ positively selected. The sequence was collected from a man between 18 and 35 years old in good health. Some clones in this sample may be carry-over from other donors' samples. V gene TRBV19 combines with J gene TRBJ2-7; the match to TRBD1 covers 8 bases. The CDR3: CASSRTGGSYEQYF. CDR3 DNA: TGTGCCAGTAGTCGAACAGGGGGCTCCTACGAGCAGTACTTC. The whole variable domain, remainder taken from reference TRBV19 and TRBJ2-7, is DGGITQSPKYLFRKEGQNVTLSCEQNLNHDAMYWYRQDPGQGLRLIYYSQIVNDFQKGDIAEGYSVSREKKESFPLTVTSAQKNPTAFYLCASSRTGGSYEQYFGPGTRLTVT.